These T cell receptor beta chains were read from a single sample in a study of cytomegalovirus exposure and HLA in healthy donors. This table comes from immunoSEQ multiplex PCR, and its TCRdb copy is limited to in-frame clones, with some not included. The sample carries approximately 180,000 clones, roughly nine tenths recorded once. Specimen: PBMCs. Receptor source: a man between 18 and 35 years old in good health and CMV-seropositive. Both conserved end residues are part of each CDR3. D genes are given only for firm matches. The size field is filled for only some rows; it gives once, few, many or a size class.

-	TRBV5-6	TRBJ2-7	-	TGTGCCAGCAGCTTAGGGCAGGGGAGGGCTAGGGAGCAGTACTTC	CASSLGQGRAREQYF
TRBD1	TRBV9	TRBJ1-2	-	TGTGCCAGCAGCGTAGCTTCGACAGGGCACGGCTATGGCTACACCTTC	CASSVASTGHGYGYTF
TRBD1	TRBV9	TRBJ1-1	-	TGTGCCAGCAGCGCCGGGACAGCAAACACTGAAGCTTTCTTT	CASSAGTANTEAFF
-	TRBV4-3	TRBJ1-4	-	TGCGCCAGCAGCCAAGCCTGGCAGGGAGGTAATGAAAAACTGTTTTTT	CASSQAWQGGNEKLFF
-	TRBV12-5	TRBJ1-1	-	TGTGCTAGTGGTTTCGAGGAGGGCACTGAAGCTTTCTTT	CASGFEEGTEAFF
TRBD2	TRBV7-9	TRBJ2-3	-	TGTGCCAGCAGTCCGAGCGGGGGGGCCGTGGATACGCAGTATTTT	CASSPSGGAVDTQYF
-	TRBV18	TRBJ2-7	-	TGTGCCAGCTCAGAGGCACAGGGTTCCGAGCAGTACTTC	CASSEAQGSEQYF
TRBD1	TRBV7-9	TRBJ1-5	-	TGTGCCAGCGGCCCACAGGGGGGGAATAATCAGCCCCAGCATTTT	CASGPQGGNNQPQHF
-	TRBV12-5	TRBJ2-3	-	TGTGCTAGTGGTTTGGGGAGCTCAGATACGCAGTATTTT	CASGLGSSDTQYF
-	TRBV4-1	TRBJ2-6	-	TGCGCCAGCAGCCAAGAGTCGACAGCTGGGGCCAACGTCCTGACTTTC	CASSQESTAGANVLTF
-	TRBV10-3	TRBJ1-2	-	TGTGCCATCAGTGAGAGGGAAGGGGCGAGCTATGGCTACACCTTC	CAISEREGASYGYTF
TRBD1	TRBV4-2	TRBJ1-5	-	TGTGCCAGCAGCCAGTTCCAGGGGACAGATCAGCCCCAGCATTTT	CASSQFQGTDQPQHF
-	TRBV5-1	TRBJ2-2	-	TGCGCCAGCAGCTTGGCAGGGCTAAACACCGGGGAGCTGTTTTTT	CASSLAGLNTGELFF
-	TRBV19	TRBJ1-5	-	TGTGCCAGTACCTCCCCATTTTTCAGTAGCAATCAGCCCCAGCATTTT	CASTSPFFSSNQPQHF
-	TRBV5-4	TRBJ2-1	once	TGTGCCAGCAGCTCGAGGACTTGGGATTCCTACAATGAGCAGTTCTTC	CASSSRTWDSYNEQFF
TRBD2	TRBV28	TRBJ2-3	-	TGTGCCAGCAGTTTGTTGAAAAATGAAGCGGGGGTTAGCACAGATACGCAGTATTTT	CASSLLKNEAGVSTDTQYF
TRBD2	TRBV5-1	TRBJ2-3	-	TGCGCCAGCAGCTTTAGCGGGGGCAACTTGGCCGGTACGCAGTATTTT	CASSFSGGNLAGTQYF
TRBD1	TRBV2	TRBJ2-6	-	TGTGCCAGCAGCAAGGACAGGGGAGTTGGGGCCAACGTCCTGACTTTC	CASSKDRGVGANVLTF
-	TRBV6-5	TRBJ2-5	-	TGTGCCAGCAGCCGAGCTGGTTGGGAGACCCAGTACTTC	CASSRAGWETQYF
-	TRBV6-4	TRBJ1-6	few	TGTGCCAGCAGTGTCTACGGGAATTCACCCCTCCACTTT	CASSVYGNSPLHF
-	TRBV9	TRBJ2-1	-	TGTGCCAGCAGCGGAGAGGAGTCCGCCCCGCTCTTC	CASSGEESAPLF
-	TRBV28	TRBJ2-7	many	TGTGCCACCAGGGGCGGGGTGCACGAGCAGTACTTC	CATRGGVHEQYF
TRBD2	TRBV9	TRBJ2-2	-	TGTGCCAGCGAAAAGCGGGGAGGGACCGGGGAGCTGTTTTTT	CASEKRGGTGELFF
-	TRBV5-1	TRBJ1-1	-	TGCGCCAGCAGCTTAGCGATTGGAGCTAACACTGAAGCTTTCTTT	CASSLAIGANTEAFF
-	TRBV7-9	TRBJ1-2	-	TGTGCCAGCAGCCCAAGCCCAGGAGGTAACTATGGCTACACCTTC	CASSPSPGGNYGYTF
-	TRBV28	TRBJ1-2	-	TGTGCCAGCAGTGCAACAGGGTTTTATGGCTACACCTTC	CASSATGFYGYTF
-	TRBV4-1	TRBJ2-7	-	TGCGCCAGCAGCCAAATGGGCTTGGGGAGCGGGCGAGGCTACGAGCAGTACTTC	CASSQMGLGSGRGYEQYF
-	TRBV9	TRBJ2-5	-	TGTGCCAGCAGCCCCCGCCCCAGCGGGACACAAGAGACCCAGTACTTC	CASSPRPSGTQETQYF
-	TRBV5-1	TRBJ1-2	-	TGCGCCAGCAGCCCTGCCCCCACAGCTCTGATAAACTATGGCTACACCTTC	CASSPAPTALINYGYTF
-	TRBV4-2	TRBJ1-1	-	TGTGCCAGCAGCCATAAAGGGAGGGGGTTGGACACTGAAGCTTTCTTT	CASSHKGRGLDTEAFF
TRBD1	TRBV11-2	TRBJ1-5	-	TGTGCCAGCAGCTTAGCGCAGGGGGTTGATCAGCCCCAGCATTTT	CASSLAQGVDQPQHF
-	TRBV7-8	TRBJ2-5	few	TGTGCCAGCAGCACGAACAGGGGGGGAGAGACCCAGTACTTC	CASSTNRGGETQYF
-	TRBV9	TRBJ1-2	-	TGTGCCAGCAGCGTGGGAGTCGCTAACTATGGCTACACCTTC	CASSVGVANYGYTF
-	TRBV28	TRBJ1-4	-	TGTGCCAGCAGTTCCCCGGTTGAAAAACTGTTTTTT	CASSSPVEKLFF